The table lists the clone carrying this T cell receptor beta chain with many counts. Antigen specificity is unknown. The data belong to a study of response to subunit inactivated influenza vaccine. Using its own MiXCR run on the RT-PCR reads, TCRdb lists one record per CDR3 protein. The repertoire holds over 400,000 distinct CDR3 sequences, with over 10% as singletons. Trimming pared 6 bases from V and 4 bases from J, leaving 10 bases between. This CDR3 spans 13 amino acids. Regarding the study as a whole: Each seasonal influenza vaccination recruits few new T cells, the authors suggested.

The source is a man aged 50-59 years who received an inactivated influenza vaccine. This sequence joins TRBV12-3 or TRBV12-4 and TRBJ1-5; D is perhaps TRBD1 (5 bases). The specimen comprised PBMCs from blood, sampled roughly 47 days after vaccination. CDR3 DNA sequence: TGTGCCAGCAGCGACAGTCGAAATCAGCCCCAGCATTTT. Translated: CASSDSRNQPQHF.